The sequence of this TCR beta chain was determined in a study of blood T cell repertoires in COVID-19. Across the study: Spain, Italy and the United States supplied samples that represented acute and convalescent COVID-19. In each case, the material was cDNA or gDNA derived from T cells, B-cell-depleted T cells, or PBMCs.

In the authors' methods: Counts of nucleated cells, estimated from reference gene primer amplification, were obtained. The protocol was immunoSEQ multiplex PCR, while the TCRdb copy is restricted to in-frame clones and leaves out a portion. From that table come the V and J calls and clone size; the DNA was used to work out D and trimming. The table includes around 35,000 clones, more than 90% detected once. The V end was cut by 6 bases, the J end by 3 bases, with 8 bases between. Germline V CDR1 and CDR2: LNHDA, SQIVND (reference sequence). This CDR3 comprises 13 residues. The chain employs TRBV19 and TRBJ2-2; tentative D call: TRBD1 (5 bases). Material for sequencing was peripheral blood. The receptor was derived from a human donor in a cohort sampled during active COVID-19. As DNA, the CDR3 is TGTGCCAGTAGGGACACCTACACCGGGGAGCTGTTTTTT. This codes for CASRDTYTGELFF.